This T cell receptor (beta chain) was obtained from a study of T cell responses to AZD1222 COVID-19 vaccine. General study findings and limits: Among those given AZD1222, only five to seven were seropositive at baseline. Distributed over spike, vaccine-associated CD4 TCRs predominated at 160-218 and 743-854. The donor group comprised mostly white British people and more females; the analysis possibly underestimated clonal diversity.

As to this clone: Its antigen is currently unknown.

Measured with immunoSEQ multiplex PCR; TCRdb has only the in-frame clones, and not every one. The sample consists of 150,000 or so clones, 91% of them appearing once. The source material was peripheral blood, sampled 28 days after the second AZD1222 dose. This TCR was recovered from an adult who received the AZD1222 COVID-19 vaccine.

CDR3 nucleotide sequence: TGTGCCAGCAGCCCCCCAGGACTAGCGGTCTACGAGCAGTACTTC. Translated: CASSPPGLAVYEQYF. The chain is built from TRBV7-9 and TRBJ2-7; 10 bases agree with TRBD2. The CDR3 consists of 15 residues. CDR1 and CDR2 from the germline V gene are SEHNR and FQNEAQ (reference sequence). J was trimmed by 3 bases and V by 5 bases; bases with no gene match: 7. The complete variable domain, with remaining parts taken from reference TRBV7-9 and TRBJ2-7, reads DTGVSQNPRHKITKRGQNVTFRCDPISEHNRLYWYRQTLGQGPEFLTYFQNEAQLEKSRLLSDRFSAERPKGSFSTLEIQRTEQGDSAMYLCASSPPGLAVYEQYFGPGTRLTVT.